The 20 T cell receptor beta chains given below trace back to one sample, sequenced in a study of post-analysis software for immune sequencing data. Study-level results: There were a few TRBV segments more frequent in patients than controls, and TRBV5-6, TRBV5-1 and TRBV20-1 were among them.

Their recognized antigens are unknown. Unique-molecular-identifier-tagged TCR beta cDNA libraries were used. TCRdb redid the calling of the PCR reads with MiXCR, one entry per CDR3 protein. The sample holds fewer than 550,000 distinct CDR3 sequences; 30% to 40% are singletons and the top ten take 4.5% to 7.5%. The sequenced material came from blood. The receptors stem from a girl younger than 18 with multiple sclerosis.

The chain joins TRBV10-3 to TRBJ2-3, with TRBD1 matching over 7 bases. Trimming at V came to 3 bases and at J to 0 bases, leaving 6 bases not matched to a gene. The length of the CDR3 is 16 residues. From germline, CDR1 is ENHRY and CDR2 SYGVKD. In DNA, the CDR3 is TGTGCCATCAGTGACCCCCGGGACAGAAGCACAGATACGCAGTATTTT. Its protein is CAISDPRDRSTDTQYF.

A remark on this clonotype: One junction end disagrees with the germline gene, perhaps due to a read error. The chain uses TRBV4-1 and TRBJ2-1, with 8 bases that match TRBD2. This CDR3 contains 19 residues. CDR1 is MGHRA and CDR2 is YSYEKL in the germline V gene. The DNA of the CDR3 is TGCGCCAGCAACCAACTCTTCGGACGTCAGTCTAGCGGGTACAATGAGCAGTTCTTC. It encodes CASNQLFGRQSSGYNEQFF.

This clonotype was recorded a few times. This rearrangement joins TRBV20-1 to TRBJ2-3, with a weak D call TRBD2 (7 bases). Germline CDR1 DFQATT, CDR2 SNEGSKA (reference sequence). The CDR3 sequence is 13 residues long. The ends were cut back, 4 bases at V and 6 bases at J, with 14 bases in the middle. The CDR3 region has the DNA TGCAGTGCTATTATTGGGGGGGCGGATACGCAGTATTTT. Its protein is CSAIIGGADTQYF.

V usage is TRBV7-9 and J usage is TRBJ1-1; no firm D call. The CDR3 sequence is 12 residues long. Trimming cost V 4 bases and J 5 bases, with 8 bases left between them. Germline CDR1 SEHNR, CDR2 FQNEAQ (reference sequence). The CDR3 is CASSSTGTEAFF. The CDR3 coding sequence is TGTGCCAGCAGCTCGACCGGGACTGAAGCTTTCTTT.

The rearrangement joins TRBV5-8 to TRBJ2-7; D gene uncertain. CDR1 is SGHTS and CDR2 is YDEGEE in the germline V gene. The CDR3 loop spans 14 amino acids. Trimming shortened V by 0 bases and J by 1 base, and 8 bases separated the two germline ends. The CDR3 nucleotides read TGTGCCAGCAGCTTGGCGCCGGCTTCCTACGAGCAGTACTTC. Residues: CASSLAPASYEQYF.

In DNA, the CDR3 is TGTGCCAGCAGCTTACTGGGGCGGGGGGGCCGGAATGAGCAGTTCTTC. Protein product: CASSLLGRGGRNEQFF. The V and J genes are TRBV7-9 and TRBJ2-1, with 9 bases that match TRBD2. The CDR3 is 16 amino acids. CDR1 is SEHNR and CDR2 is FQNEAQ in the germline V gene (reference sequence). With V trimmed by 2 bases and J by 7 bases, 9 bases remained unmatched. Using reference TRBV7-9 and TRBJ2-1 for the parts outside the CDR3, the full variable domain is DTGVSQNPRHKITKRGQNVTFRCDPISEHNRLYWYRQTLGQGPEFLTYFQNEAQLEKSRLLSDRFSAERPKGSFSTLEIQRTEQGDSAMYLCASSLLGRGGRNEQFFGPGTRLTVL.

This clonotype showed up just a few times. The J gene is TRBJ2-4, the V gene TRBV5-1; no clear D. Germline V gene lookup returns CDR1 SGHRS and CDR2 YFSETQ. The CDR3 is 12 residues long. V was clipped by 0 bases and J by 6 bases, with 4 bases between them. CDR3 sequence reads: CASSLELNIQYF. The DNA for the CDR3 is TGCGCCAGCAGCTTGGAGTTAAACATTCAGTACTTC.

The V call is TRBV12-3 or TRBV12-4, the J call TRBJ1-5; tentatively, D is TRBD1 (5 bases). The CDR3 consists of 16 residues. Trimming shortened V by 7 bases and J by 9 bases, and 25 bases separated the two germline ends. The CDR3 DNA reads as TGTGCCAGCACCCTTGTGGTAGGGGCCGCTACGCGGCCCCAGCATTTT. It translates to CASTLVVGAATRPQHF.

The J gene is TRBJ2-3, the V gene TRBV5-1; 9 bases agree with TRBD1. Trimming took 2 bases from V and 2 from J; bases not matched to a gene: 9. The CDR3 covers 17 residues. The germline gives CDR1 SGHRS, CDR2 YFSETQ. The CDR3 reads CASSLGQGTGITDTQYF. In DNA form, the CDR3 reads TGCGCCAGCAGCTTAGGACAAGGGACAGGGATCACAGATACGCAGTATTTT.

This clonotype has at least ten counts. The gene calls are TRBV6-5 and TRBJ1-2; no reliable D call. Deletions cut 8 bases from V and 6 bases from J, with 13 bases between. Germline V gives CDR1 MNHEY, CDR2 SVGAGI. CDR3 length: 12 residues. In nucleotides, the CDR3 is TGTGCCAGCGGCCGCGACGGAAATGGCTACACCTTC. Translating gives CASGRDGNGYTF.

The rearrangement joins TRBV10-3 to TRBJ2-7, with TRBD1 matching over 9 bases. The J call may not be correct, given that the DNA end is closer to TRBJ2-5. This CDR3 comprises 13 residues. The germline V gene encodes CDR1 ENHRY and CDR2 SYGVKD. The CDR3 sequence: CATGRDREETQYF. The DNA for the CDR3 is TGTGCCACCGGCCGGGACAGGGAAGAGACCCAGTACTTC.

The chain joins TRBV20-1 to TRBJ2-3; 7 bases are a match to TRBD1. The CDR3 runs to 14 residues. Per germline, CDR1 DFQATT and CDR2 SNEGSKA (reference sequence). V gave up 7 bases and J gave up 1 base; unmatched junction bases: 8. The CDR3 reads CSGQQGQGTDTQYF. CDR3 nucleotide sequence: TGCAGTGGACAACAGGGGCAAGGCACAGATACGCAGTATTTT.

The chain couples TRBV29-1 to TRBJ2-3; 9 nucleotides agree with TRBD1. The CDR3 totals 12 residues. Germline CDR1 is SQVTM and CDR2 is ANQGSEA. Trimming removed 8 bases from V and 3 bases from J; junction bases left unmatched: 3. The CDR3 protein is CSYGTGTDTQYF. The CDR3 DNA reads as TGCAGCTACGGGACAGGGACAGATACGCAGTATTTT.

V is TRBV4-1 and J is TRBJ2-5; TRBD1 agrees at 10 bases. With the DNA end fitting TRBJ2-7 better, the J assignment may be wrong. Germline loops: CDR1 MGHRA, CDR2 YSYEKL. This CDR3 has 15 residues. CDR3 nucleotide sequence: TGCGCCAGCAGCCAATTGGGGGACAGGGGCGGCGAGCAGTACTTC. Translated, it gives CASSQLGDRGGEQYF.

This clonotype was detected only a few times. The chain uses TRBV6-5 and TRBJ2-1; TRBD1 matches 9 bases. Trimming cost V 6 bases and J 9 bases; bases outside gene matches: 9. The CDR3 runs 14 residues. Germline V gene sequence: CDR1 MNHEY, CDR2 SVGAGI. As DNA, the CDR3 is TGTGCCAGCAGCCAGCTGACAGGGGGTGGTGAGCAGTTCTTC. This encodes CASSQLTGGGEQFF.

CDR3 sequence: CASSSTYRASPPGYGYTF. The CDR3 DNA reads as TGTGCCAGCAGTTCAACCTACAGGGCCTCTCCACCCGGCTATGGCTACACCTTC. The chain couples TRBV27 to TRBJ1-2; D is possibly TRBD1 (6 bases). Germline CDR1 is MNHEY and CDR2 is SMNVEV (reference sequence). Trimming removed 4 bases from V and 4 bases from J, with 25 bases in between. This CDR3 is 18 amino acids long.

This chain links TRBV18 with TRBJ2-5; D is possibly TRBD2 (5 bases). CDR3 length: 15 amino acids. V was trimmed by 2 bases and J by 5 bases, leaving 15 bases between them. Germline V gives CDR1 KGHSH, CDR2 LQKENI. This CDR3 reads CASSPIRLPGETQYF. As DNA, the CDR3 is TGTGCCAGCTCACCAATAAGACTACCGGGGGAGACCCAGTACTTC.

The chain couples TRBV6-1 to TRBJ2-7; 15 bases map to TRBD2. The CDR3 sequence is 14 residues long. Trimming took 9 bases from V and 2 from J; bases not matched to a gene: 2. Germline values: CDR1 MNHNS, CDR2 SASEGT. DNA for the CDR3: TGTGCCAGGGGACTAGCGGGGGGAACCTACGAGCAGTACTTC. The encoded protein is CARGLAGGTYEQYF.

This clonotype came up a few times. The J gene is TRBJ2-1, the V gene TRBV11-2; 8 bases line up with TRBD2. Trimming took 3 bases from V and 8 from J; bases not matched to a gene: 9. This CDR3 is built from 15 residues. Germline V gene sequence: CDR1 SGHAT, CDR2 FQNNGV. This CDR3 is CASSFPGGSKDEQFF. CDR3 DNA sequence: TGTGCCAGCAGCTTCCCGGGGGGGAGTAAGGATGAGCAGTTCTTC.

This clonotype has at least ten counts. This chain links TRBV4-2 with TRBJ1-2, with D possibly matching TRBD1 (6 bases). Trimming shortened V by 4 bases and J by 2 bases, and 14 bases separated the two germline ends. This CDR3 region has 15 residues. The germline V gene encodes CDR1 LGHNA and CDR2 YNFKEQ. The CDR3 here is CASSRSLQGNYGYTF. CDR3 bases: TGTGCCAGCAGCCGGTCCCTACAGGGAAACTATGGCTACACCTTC.